Below, 2 T cell receptor beta chains from the same sample are listed, as sequenced in a study of T cell responses to AZD1222 COVID-19 vaccine. Repertoires were generated with immunoSEQ multiplex PCR, while TCRdb's copy carries only in-frame clones and drops some. The repertoire holds some 130,000 clones, with roughly nine tenths as singletons. This material consisted of peripheral blood, taken on day 0 of AZD1222 vaccination. Source of these receptors: an adult in good health.

This chain links TRBV27 with TRBJ2-5; D unresolved. Germline assignment: CDR1 MNHEY and CDR2 SMNVEV (reference sequence). V lost 5 bases and J 2 bases, leaving 15 bases between the germline ends. CDR3 length: 15 amino acids. The CDR3 loop reads CASSPESRMQETQYF. CDR3 in DNA: TGTGCCAGCAGTCCCGAGTCGCGGATGCAAGAGACCCAGTACTTC.

This clone was observed a few times. Other DNA sequences in this specimen translate into the identical CDR3. The chain couples TRBV10-3 to TRBJ1-5; TRBD1 is a possible D gene (6 bases). V shed 3 bases and J shed 3 bases, with 12 bases lying between them. This CDR3 region has 15 residues. Germline assignment: CDR1 ENHRY and CDR2 SYGVKD. The CDR3 nucleotides are TGTGCCATCAGTGACCCCGGACAGATCAATCAGCCCCAGCATTTT. Its translation: CAISDPGQINQPQHF.